Listed here are 4 T cell receptor beta chains from one sample, sequenced in a study of identical twins. TCRdb re-called the 5' RACE reads through MiXCR, storing one row per CDR3 protein. The sample shows fewer than 650,000 distinct CDR3 sequences, around 9.6% of them seen only once. A further study also used this sample, focusing on yellow fever vaccine responses in identical twins.

Sequencing was carried out using PBMCs. The receptors were sampled from a woman under 30 in good health.

This clonotype was detected many times. This sequence joins TRBV10-2 and TRBJ2-1; 7 bases are a match to TRBD1. The trim removed 6 bases at V and 3 bases at J, leaving 5 bases unmatched. The V gene's germline CDR1 is WSHSY and CDR2 SAAADI. The CDR3 spans 14 residues. The CDR3 is CASSARQGYNEQFF. DNA for the CDR3: TGCGCCAGCAGCGCCAGACAGGGCTACAATGAGCAGTTCTTC.

This clonotype has a count of ten or more. The V call is TRBV10-3, the J call TRBJ1-1; possibly TRBD1 for D (5 bases). The CDR3 loop spans 13 amino acids. The V end lost 7 bases, the J end lost 11 bases, and 20 bases lay between the germline ends. The germline CDR1 and CDR2 sequences are ENHRY and SYGVKD. Here the CDR3 reads CAIKPGVESGAFF. The CDR3 region has the DNA TGTGCCATCAAACCGGGGGTGGAATCGGGCGCTTTCTTT.

In the case of this clonotype: One base away lies a much larger clone, so this may be a sequencing read error. The chain is built from TRBV6-2 or TRBV6-3 and TRBJ2-1; 7 nucleotides line up with TRBD2. The germline gives CDR1 MNHEY, CDR2 SVGEGT. J gave up 4 bases and V 2 bases, and 5 bases lay outside the gene matches. The CDR3 runs to 15 residues. CDR3 in amino acids: CASSYGLAVYNEQFF. In DNA form, the CDR3 reads TGTGCCAGCAGTTACGGGCTAGCGGTGTACAATGAGCAGTTCTTC.

There are a few counts of this clonotype. The genes are TRBV20-1 and TRBJ2-7, with D perhaps matching TRBD2 (5 bases). V dropped 2 bases and J dropped 3 bases, with 17 bases sitting between them. The CDR3 totals 15 residues. CDR1 and CDR2 from the germline V gene are DFQATT and SNEGSKA (reference sequence). The CDR3 DNA follows: TGCAGTGCTAGATCGGAACAGAGGGATTTCTACGAGCAGTACTTC. This gives the protein CSARSEQRDFYEQYF.